This passage covers 9 T cell receptor beta chains from one sample sequenced in a study of T cell responses to AZD1222 COVID-19 vaccine. Profiling relied on immunoSEQ multiplex PCR, and the TCRdb table lists in-frame clones only, not all of them. Of some 150,000 clones in the sample, about 90% were seen once. The sequenced sample was peripheral blood, obtained on day 0 of AZD1222 vaccination. The receptors were gathered from an adult in good health.

As DNA, the CDR3 is TGTGCCAGCAGCCCCCAGGGACTAGCGGGTCGCAATGAGCAGTTCTTC. Amino acid sequence: CASSPQGLAGRNEQFF. V usage is TRBV7-2 and J usage is TRBJ2-1, with 12 nucleotides matching TRBD2. This CDR3 spans 16 amino acids. V trimming: 5 bases; J trimming: 6 bases; junction bases outside the gene matches: 8. CDR1 and CDR2 from the germline V gene are SGHTA and FQGNSA.

The chain combines TRBV6-5 with TRBJ1-2; D ambiguous. The CDR3 runs to 12 residues. Trimming cost V 6 bases and J 3 bases, with 8 bases left between them. In germline, CDR1 is MNHEY, CDR2 SVGAGI. DNA for the CDR3: TGTGCCAGCAGGGGCGGGGACTATGGCTACACCTTC. Its translation is CASRGGDYGYTF.

About this clone: In the same sample, other DNA sequences code for this CDR3. This chain links TRBV2 with TRBJ1-2; no clear D. The CDR3 length is 11 residues. Trimming shortened V by 6 bases and J by 5 bases, and 7 bases separated the two germline ends. The germline V gene has CDR1 SNHLY and CDR2 FYNNEI. The CDR3 DNA reads TGTGCCAGCAGCGGCGATTATGGCTACACCTTC. It is translated as CASSGDYGYTF.

Concerning this clone itself: This CDR3 is also generated by other DNA sequences in the sample. This chain connects TRBV5-1 to TRBJ2-7; the D is unclear. The V and J ends lost 0 bases and 4 bases respectively, with 5 bases between them. The CDR3 runs to 12 residues. Germline V gene data show CDR1 as SGHRS and CDR2 as YFSETQ. CDR3 in DNA: TGCGCCAGCAGCTTGGAGGGTTACGAGCAGTACTTC. This gives the protein CASSLEGYEQYF.

This clone has only one observation. The chain employs TRBV28 and TRBJ2-5, with D perhaps matching TRBD2 (6 bases). V lost 5 bases and J 4 bases, leaving 11 bases between the germline ends. Germline CDR1 MDHEN, CDR2 SYDVKM. The CDR3 spans 13 residues. The CDR3 region has the DNA TGTGCCAGCAGTGACGGGAGTCGAGAGACCCAGTACTTC. Translating gives CASSDGSRETQYF.

This chain uses TRBV4-2 with TRBJ2-2; D call uncertain. CDR3 length: 16 amino acids. CDR1 and CDR2 from the germline V gene are LGHNA and YNFKEQ. The germline V and J ends were trimmed by 1 base and 7 bases, with 16 bases remaining between them. The CDR3 DNA reads TGTGCCAGCAGCCAAGGAGATACTCTCGTCGGCGGGGAGCTGTTTTTT. This sequence encodes CASSQGDTLVGGELFF.

The chain has TRBV19 and TRBJ1-6; possibly TRBD1 for D (6 bases). Germline V lookup: CDR1 LNHDA, CDR2 SQIVND (reference sequence). With 8 bases removed from V and 0 bases from J, the gap between germline ends came to 17 bases. The CDR3 is made up of 17 amino acids. The CDR3 DNA is TGTGCCAGTCAGGGGCAGGTGGGAGCCTCCTATAATTCACCCCTCCACTTT. The encoded protein is CASQGQVGASYNSPLHF.

The chain is built from TRBV7-9 and TRBJ2-7, with D perhaps assigned TRBD1 or TRBD2 (5 bases each). The CDR3 loop spans 16 amino acids. Trimming pared 5 bases from V and 2 bases from J, leaving 19 bases between. Germline values: CDR1 SEHNR, CDR2 FQNEAQ (reference sequence). The CDR3 bases are TGTGCCAGCAGCCCAAGGGTGGGGGTCATGGCCTACGAGCAGTACTTC. Translating gives CASSPRVGVMAYEQYF.

The chain uses TRBV6-2 or TRBV6-3 and TRBJ2-7; 13 nucleotides agree with TRBD2. The CDR3 consists of 18 residues. Unmatched junction bases numbered 7, after V lost 2 bases and J lost 0 bases. Germline loops: CDR1 MNHEY, CDR2 SVGEGT. This CDR3 reads CASSYTFWTSGSSYEQYF. The CDR3 coding sequence is TGTGCCAGCAGTTACACTTTTTGGACTAGCGGGAGCTCCTACGAGCAGTACTTC.